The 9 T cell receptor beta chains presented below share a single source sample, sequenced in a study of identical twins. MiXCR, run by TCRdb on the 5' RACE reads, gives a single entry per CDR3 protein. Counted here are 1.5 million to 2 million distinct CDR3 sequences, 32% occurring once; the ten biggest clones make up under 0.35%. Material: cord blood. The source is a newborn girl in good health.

CDR3: CASSMTPTVLYEQYF. CDR3 nucleotide sequence: TGTGCCAGTAGTATGACACCTACAGTTCTCTACGAGCAGTACTTC. V is TRBV19 and J is TRBJ2-7; D remains unclear. V was cut by 3 bases and J by 3 bases, with 15 bases left in between. The CDR3 runs 15 residues. Germline CDR1 LNHDA, CDR2 SQIVND (reference sequence).

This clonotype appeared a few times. The CDR3 region has the DNA TGCGCCAGCAGCTATGGGACTAGCGGGAGGGGTAGAGATACGCAGTATTTT. Translation: CASSYGTSGRGRDTQYF. The chain links TRBV5-1 to TRBJ2-3, with 16 bases that match TRBD2. Unmatched junction bases numbered 6, after V lost 3 bases and J lost 5 bases. CDR1 and CDR2 (germline): SGHRS, YFSETQ. The CDR3 length is 17 residues.

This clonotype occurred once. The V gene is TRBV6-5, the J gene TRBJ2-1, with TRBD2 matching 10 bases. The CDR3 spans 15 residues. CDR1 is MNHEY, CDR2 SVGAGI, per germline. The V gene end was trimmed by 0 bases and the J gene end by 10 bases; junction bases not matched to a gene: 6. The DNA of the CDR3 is TGTGCCAGCAGTTACTCGAGGCTAGCGGGAGCCGAGCAGTTCTTC. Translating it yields CASSYSRLAGAEQFF.

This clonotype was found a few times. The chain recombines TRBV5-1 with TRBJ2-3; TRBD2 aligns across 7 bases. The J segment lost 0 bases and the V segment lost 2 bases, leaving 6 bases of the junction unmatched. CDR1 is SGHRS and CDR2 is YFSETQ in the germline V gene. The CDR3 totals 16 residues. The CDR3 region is CASSLSGLGSTDTQYF. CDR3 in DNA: TGCGCCAGCAGCTTATCAGGACTAGGTAGCACAGATACGCAGTATTTT.

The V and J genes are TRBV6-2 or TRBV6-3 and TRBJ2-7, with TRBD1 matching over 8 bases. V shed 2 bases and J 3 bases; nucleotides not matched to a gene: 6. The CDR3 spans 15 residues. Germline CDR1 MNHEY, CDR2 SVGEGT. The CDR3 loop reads CASSYIIGQGYEQYF. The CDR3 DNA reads TGTGCCAGCAGTTACATTATCGGACAGGGCTACGAGCAGTACTTC.

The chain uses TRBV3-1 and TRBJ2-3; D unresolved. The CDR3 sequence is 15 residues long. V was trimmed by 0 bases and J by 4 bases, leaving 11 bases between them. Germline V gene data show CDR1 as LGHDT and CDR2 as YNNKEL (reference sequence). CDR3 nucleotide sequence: TGTGCCAGCAGCCAAGAAGGCATCGCAGCAGATACGCAGTATTTT. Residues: CASSQEGIAADTQYF.

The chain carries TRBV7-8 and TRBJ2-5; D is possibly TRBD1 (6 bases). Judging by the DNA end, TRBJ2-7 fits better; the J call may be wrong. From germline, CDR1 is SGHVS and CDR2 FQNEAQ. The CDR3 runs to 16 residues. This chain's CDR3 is CASSLVHRVGWNEQYF. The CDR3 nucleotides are TGTGCCAGCAGCTTAGTCCACAGGGTAGGATGGAACGAGCAGTACTTC.

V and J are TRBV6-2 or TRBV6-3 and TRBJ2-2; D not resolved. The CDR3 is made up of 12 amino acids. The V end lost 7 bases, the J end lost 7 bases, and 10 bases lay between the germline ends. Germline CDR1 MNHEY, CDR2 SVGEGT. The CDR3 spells CASTFSGGELFF. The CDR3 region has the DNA TGTGCCAGCACCTTCTCGGGCGGGGAGCTGTTTTTT.

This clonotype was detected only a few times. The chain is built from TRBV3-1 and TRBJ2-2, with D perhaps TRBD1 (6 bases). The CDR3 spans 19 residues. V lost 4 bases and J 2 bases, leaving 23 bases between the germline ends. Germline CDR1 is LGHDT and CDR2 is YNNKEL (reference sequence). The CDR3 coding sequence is TGTGCCAGCAGCCGCGACAGGCCGCCCCTTCCCTATAACACCGGGGAGCTGTTTTTT. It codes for CASSRDRPPLPYNTGELFF.